This T cell receptor (beta chain) was captured by sequencing in a study of CD8+CD57+ T cells in acquired aplastic anemia. Turning to the study itself: Sorted cells (CD4+ and CD8+) yielded DNA amounts that averaged around 3.1 ug. CD4+ reads averaged around 10 million in healthy donors.

Study-level points and caveats: Patients were compared with controls for CD8+ Simpson's diversity, and no significant difference emerged. Overlap between patients and controls comprised almost 30 CD8+ CDR3 sequences.

In this sample, this clonotype is medium-sized. The antigen remains undetermined. In germline, CDR1 is WNHNN, CDR2 SYGVQD (reference sequence). V was clipped by 3 bases and J by 3 bases, with 6 bases between them. The CDR3 has 12 amino acids. It was genomic DNA that served as the template for profiling TCR beta VDJ and CDR3. Each CDR3 protein is one row after TCRdb ran MiXCR on the reads. The table lists 74,000 or so distinct CDR3 sequences, roughly half of them singletons. Sequences were obtained from sorted CD4+, CD8+, or CD8+CD57+ T cells (not recorded which) from PBMCs. The chain is built from TRBV10-1 and TRBJ2-7; D gene uncertain. The sequence was collected from a human donor in good health, serving as a control. CDR3 sequence: CASSDRLYEQYF. The DNA for the CDR3 is TGCGCCAGCAGTGACAGACTCTACGAGCAGTACTTC.